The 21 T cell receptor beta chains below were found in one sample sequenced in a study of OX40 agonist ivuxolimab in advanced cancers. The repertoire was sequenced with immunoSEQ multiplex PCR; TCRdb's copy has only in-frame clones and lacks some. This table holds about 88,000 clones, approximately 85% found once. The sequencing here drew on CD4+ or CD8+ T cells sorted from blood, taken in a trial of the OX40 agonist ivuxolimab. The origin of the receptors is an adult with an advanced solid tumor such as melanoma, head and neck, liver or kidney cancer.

The CDR3 region is CASSQVAGYSYEQYF. CDR3 nucleotide sequence: TGCGCCAGCAGCCAAGTAGCGGGATACTCGTACGAGCAGTACTTC. The chain uses TRBV4-3 and TRBJ2-7; TRBD2 agrees at 8 bases. The CDR3 spans 15 residues. Germline V gene lookup returns CDR1 LGHNA and CDR2 YSLEER. J lost 4 bases, V lost 1 base, and 6 bases had no gene match.

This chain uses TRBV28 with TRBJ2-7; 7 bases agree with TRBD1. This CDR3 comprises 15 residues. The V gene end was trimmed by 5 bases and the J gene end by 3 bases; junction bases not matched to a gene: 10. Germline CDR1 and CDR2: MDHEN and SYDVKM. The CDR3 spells CASSAPGQSHYEQYV. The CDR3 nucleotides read TGTGCCAGCAGTGCCCCGGGACAGTCGCACTACGAGCAGTACGTC.

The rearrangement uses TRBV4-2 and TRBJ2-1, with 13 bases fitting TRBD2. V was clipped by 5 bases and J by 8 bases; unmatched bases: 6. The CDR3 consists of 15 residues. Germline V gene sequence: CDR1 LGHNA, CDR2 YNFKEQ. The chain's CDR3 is CASSATGTSGDEQFF. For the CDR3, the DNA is TGTGCCAGCAGCGCAACCGGGACTAGCGGGGATGAGCAGTTCTTC.

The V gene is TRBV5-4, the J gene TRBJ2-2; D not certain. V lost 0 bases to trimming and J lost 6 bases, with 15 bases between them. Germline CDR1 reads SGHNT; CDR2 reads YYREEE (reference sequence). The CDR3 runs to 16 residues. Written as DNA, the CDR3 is TGTGCCAGCAGCTTGGGTTCAGGAATCGTCTCCGGGGAGCTGTTTTTT. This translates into CASSLGSGIVSGELFF.

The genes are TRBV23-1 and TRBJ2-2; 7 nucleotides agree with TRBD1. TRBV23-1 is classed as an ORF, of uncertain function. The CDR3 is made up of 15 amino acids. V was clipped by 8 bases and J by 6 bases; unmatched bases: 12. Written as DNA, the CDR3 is TGCGCCAGCGCATGGGGGACAGAGCCCCCCGGGGAGCTGTTTTTT. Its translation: CASAWGTEPPGELFF.

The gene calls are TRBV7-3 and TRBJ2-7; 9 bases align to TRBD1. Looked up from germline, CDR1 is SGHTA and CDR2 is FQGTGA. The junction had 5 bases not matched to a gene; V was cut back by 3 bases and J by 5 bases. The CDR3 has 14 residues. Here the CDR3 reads CASSFSGQGDEQYF. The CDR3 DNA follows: TGTGCCAGCAGCTTCTCGGGACAGGGCGACGAGCAGTACTTC.

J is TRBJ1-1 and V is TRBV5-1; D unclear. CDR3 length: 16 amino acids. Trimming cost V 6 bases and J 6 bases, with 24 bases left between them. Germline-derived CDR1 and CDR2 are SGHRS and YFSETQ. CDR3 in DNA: TGCGCCAGCAATTCCCGGGCCGCCCCTGCGAAGTCTGAAGCTTTCTTT. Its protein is CASNSRAAPAKSEAFF.

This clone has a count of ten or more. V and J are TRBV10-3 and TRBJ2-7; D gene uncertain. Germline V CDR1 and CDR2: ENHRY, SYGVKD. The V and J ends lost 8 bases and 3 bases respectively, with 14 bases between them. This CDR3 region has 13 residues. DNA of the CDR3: TGTGCCATCCCTCGTCTATCAGGCTACGAGCAGTACGTC. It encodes CAIPRLSGYEQYV.

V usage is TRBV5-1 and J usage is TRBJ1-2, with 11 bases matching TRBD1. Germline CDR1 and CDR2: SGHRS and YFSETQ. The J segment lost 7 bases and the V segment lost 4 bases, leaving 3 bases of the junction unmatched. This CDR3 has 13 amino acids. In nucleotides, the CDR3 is TGCGCCAGCAGCCGGGACAGGGGGTCTGGCTACACCTTC. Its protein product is CASSRDRGSGYTF.

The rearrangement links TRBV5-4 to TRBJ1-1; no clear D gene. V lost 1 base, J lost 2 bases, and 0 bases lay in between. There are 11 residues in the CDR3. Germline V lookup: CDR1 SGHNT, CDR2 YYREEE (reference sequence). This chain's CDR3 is CASSLNTEAFF. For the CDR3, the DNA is TGTGCCAGCAGCTTGAACACTGAAGCTTTCTTT.

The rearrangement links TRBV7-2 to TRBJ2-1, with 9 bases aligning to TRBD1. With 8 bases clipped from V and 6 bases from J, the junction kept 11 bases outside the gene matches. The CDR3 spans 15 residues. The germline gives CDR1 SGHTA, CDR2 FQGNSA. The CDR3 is CASARGTGRPNEQFF. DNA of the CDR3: TGTGCCAGCGCCCGTGGGACAGGGAGGCCCAATGAGCAGTTCTTC.

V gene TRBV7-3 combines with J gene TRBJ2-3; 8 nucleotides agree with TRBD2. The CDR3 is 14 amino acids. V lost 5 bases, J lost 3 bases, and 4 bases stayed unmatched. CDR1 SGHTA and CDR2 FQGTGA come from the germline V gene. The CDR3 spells CASSRGGSTDTQYF. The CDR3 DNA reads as TGTGCCAGCAGCCGGGGGGGCTCAACAGATACGCAGTATTTT.

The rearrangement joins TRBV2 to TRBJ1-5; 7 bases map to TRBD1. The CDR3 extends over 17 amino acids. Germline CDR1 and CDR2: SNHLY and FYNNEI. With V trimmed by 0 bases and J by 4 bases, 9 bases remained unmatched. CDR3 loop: CASSEAKGDRSNQPQHF. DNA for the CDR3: TGTGCCAGCAGTGAAGCTAAAGGGGACAGAAGTAATCAGCCCCAGCATTTT.

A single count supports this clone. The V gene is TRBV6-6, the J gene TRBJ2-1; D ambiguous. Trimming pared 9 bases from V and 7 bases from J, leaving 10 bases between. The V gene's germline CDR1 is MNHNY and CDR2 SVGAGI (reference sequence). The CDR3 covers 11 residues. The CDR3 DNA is TGTGCCAGTGGGAAAGAGAATGAGCAGTTCTTC. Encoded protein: CASGKENEQFF.

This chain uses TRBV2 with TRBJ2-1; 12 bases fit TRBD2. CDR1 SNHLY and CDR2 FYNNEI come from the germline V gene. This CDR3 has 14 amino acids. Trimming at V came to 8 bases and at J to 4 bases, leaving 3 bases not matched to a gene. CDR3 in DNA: TGTGCCAGCGTTGGGACTAGCGGGTACAATGAGCAGTTCTTC. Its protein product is CASVGTSGYNEQFF.

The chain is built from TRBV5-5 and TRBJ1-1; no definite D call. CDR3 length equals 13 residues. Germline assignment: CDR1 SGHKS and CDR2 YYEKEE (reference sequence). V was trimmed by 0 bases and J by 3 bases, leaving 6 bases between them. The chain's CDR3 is CASSLGRYTEAFF. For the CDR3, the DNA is TGTGCCAGCAGCTTGGGCAGATACACTGAAGCTTTCTTT.

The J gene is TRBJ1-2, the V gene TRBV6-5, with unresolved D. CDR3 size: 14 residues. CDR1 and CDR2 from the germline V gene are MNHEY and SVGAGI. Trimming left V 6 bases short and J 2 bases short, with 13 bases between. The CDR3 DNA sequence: TGTGCCAGCAGAGGACTCGTCAACAACTATGGCTACACCTTC. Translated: CASRGLVNNYGYTF.

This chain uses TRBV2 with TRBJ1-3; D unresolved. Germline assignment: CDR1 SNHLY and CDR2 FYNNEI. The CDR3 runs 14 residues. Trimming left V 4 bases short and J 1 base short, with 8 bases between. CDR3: CASSVMGSGNTIYF. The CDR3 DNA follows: TGTGCCAGCAGTGTGATGGGTTCTGGAAACACCATATATTTT.

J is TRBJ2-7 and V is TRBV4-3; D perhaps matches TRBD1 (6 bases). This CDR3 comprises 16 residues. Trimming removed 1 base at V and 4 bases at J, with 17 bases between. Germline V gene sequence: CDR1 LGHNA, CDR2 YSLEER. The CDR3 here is CASSQGGPLSKYEQYF. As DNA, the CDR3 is TGCGCCAGCAGCCAAGGGGGGCCCTTGTCGAAATACGAGCAGTACTTC.

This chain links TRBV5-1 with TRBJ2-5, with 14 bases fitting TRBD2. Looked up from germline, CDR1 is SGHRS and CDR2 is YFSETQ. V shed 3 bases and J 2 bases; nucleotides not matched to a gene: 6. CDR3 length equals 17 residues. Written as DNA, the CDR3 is TGCGCCAGCAGCTCGACGGGGACTAGCGGGGGACAAGAGACCCAGTACTTC. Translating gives CASSSTGTSGGQETQYF.

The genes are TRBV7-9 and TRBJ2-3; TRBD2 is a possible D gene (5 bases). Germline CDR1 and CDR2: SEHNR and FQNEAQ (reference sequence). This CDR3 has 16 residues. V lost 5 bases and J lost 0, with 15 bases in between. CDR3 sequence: CASSPVQRGSTDTQYF. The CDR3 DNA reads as TGTGCCAGCAGCCCGGTCCAACGGGGTAGCACAGATACGCAGTATTTT.